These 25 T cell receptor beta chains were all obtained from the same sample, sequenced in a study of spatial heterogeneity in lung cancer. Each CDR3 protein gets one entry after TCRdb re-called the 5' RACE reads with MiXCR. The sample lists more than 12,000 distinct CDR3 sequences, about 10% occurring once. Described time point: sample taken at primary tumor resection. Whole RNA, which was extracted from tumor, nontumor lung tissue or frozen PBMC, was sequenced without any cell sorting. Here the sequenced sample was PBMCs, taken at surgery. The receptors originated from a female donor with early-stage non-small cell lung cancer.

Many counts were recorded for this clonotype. CDR3 residues: CASSRGFWDSPLHF. Here the CDR3 DNA reads TGTGCCAGCAGCCGGGGATTTTGGGATTCACCCCTCCACTTT. The chain couples TRBV7-3 to TRBJ1-6, with unresolved D. CDR3 length equals 14 residues. Trimming removed 5 bases from V and 8 bases from J, with 13 bases in between. Per the germline V gene, CDR1 is SGHTA and CDR2 is FQGTGA.

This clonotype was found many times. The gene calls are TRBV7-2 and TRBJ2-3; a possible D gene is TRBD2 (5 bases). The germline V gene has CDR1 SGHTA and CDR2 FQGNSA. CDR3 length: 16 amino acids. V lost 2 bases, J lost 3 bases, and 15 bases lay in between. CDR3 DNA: TGTGCCAGCAGCTTAAGCGGACGGAAAAAGACAGATACGCAGTATTTT. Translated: CASSLSGRKKTDTQYF.

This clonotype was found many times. DNA of the CDR3: TGTGCCAGCAGGGGCTCTGGGGCCAACGTCCTGACTTTC. Translated: CASRGSGANVLTF. The V call is TRBV12-3 or TRBV12-4, the J call TRBJ2-6; D call uncertain. The ends were cut back, 6 bases at V and 0 bases at J, with 3 bases in the middle. The CDR3 is made up of 13 amino acids.

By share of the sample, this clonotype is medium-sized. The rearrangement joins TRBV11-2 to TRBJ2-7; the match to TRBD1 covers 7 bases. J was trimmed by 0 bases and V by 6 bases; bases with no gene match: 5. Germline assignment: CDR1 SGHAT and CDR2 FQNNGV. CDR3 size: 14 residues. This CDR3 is CASRTQGSSYEQYF. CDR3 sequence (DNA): TGTGCCAGCAGGACACAGGGGAGCTCCTACGAGCAGTACTTC.

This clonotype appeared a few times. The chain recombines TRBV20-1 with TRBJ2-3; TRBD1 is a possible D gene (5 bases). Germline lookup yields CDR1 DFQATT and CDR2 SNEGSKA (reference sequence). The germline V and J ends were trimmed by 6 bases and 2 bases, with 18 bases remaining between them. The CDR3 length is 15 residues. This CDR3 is CSAPPGHQPTDTQYF. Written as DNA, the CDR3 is TGCAGTGCCCCACCTGGACACCAACCCACAGATACGCAGTATTTT.

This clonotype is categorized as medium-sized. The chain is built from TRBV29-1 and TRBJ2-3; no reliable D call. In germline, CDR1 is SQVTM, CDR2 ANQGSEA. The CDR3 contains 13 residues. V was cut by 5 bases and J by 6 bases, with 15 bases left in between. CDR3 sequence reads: CSVSQLVGDTQYF. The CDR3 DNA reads TGCAGCGTTTCGCAGCTAGTGGGGGATACGCAGTATTTT.

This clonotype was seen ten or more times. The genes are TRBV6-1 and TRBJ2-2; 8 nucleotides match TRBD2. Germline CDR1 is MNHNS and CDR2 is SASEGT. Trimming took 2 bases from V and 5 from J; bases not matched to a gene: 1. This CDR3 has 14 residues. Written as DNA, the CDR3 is TGTGCCAGCAGTGAACCGGGAGGGACCGGGGAGCTGTTTTTT. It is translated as CASSEPGGTGELFF.

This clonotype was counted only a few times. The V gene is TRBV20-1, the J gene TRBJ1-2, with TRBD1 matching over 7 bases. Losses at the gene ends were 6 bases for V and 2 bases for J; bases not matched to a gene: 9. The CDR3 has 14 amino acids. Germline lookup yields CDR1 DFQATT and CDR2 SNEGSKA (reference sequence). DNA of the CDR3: TGCAGTGCCAGAAAGTCAGGGGGGAACTATGGCTACACCTTC. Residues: CSARKSGGNYGYTF.

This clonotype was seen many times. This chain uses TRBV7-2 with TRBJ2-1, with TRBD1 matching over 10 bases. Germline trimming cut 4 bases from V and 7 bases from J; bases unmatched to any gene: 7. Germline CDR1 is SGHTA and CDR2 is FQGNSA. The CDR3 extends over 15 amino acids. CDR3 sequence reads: CASSYGGTGANEQFF. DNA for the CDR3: TGTGCCAGCAGCTATGGCGGGACAGGGGCGAATGAGCAGTTCTTC.

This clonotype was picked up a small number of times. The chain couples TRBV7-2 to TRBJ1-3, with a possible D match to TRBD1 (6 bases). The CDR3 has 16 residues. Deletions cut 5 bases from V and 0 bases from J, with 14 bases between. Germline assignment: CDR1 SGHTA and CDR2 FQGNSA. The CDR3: CASSRTATGSGNTIYF. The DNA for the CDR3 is TGTGCCAGCAGCAGGACAGCAACTGGCTCTGGAAACACCATATATTTT.

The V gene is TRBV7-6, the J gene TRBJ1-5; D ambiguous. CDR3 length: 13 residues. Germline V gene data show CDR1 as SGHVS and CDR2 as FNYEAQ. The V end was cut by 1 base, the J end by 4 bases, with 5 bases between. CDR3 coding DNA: TGTGCCAGCAGCTTAGGCACAAATCAGCCCCAGCATTTT. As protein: CASSLGTNQPQHF.

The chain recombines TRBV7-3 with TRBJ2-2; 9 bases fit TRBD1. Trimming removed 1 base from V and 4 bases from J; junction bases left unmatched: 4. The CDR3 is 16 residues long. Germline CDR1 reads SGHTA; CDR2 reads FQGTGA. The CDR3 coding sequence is TGTGCCAGCAGCTTAATGGGACAGGGATTCACCGGGGAGCTGTTTTTT. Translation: CASSLMGQGFTGELFF.

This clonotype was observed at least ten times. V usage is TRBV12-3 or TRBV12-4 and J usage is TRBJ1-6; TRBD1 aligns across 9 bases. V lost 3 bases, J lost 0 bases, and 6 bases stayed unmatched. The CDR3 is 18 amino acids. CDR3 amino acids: CASSLDRGSSSYNSPLHF. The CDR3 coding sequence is TGTGCCAGCAGTTTGGACAGGGGTTCGAGCTCCTATAATTCACCCCTCCACTTT.

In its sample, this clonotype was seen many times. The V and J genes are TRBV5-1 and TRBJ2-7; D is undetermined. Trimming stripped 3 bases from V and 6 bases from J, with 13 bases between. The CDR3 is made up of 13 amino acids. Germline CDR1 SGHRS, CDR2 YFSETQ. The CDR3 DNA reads TGCGCCAGCAGCTCGATGTGGGCCTCCGAGCAGTACTTC. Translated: CASSSMWASEQYF.

CDR3 bases: TGTGCCAGCAGCCAAGAAACAGGGCTTAGAGAGACCCAGTACTTC. Its translation: CASSQETGLRETQYF. The V gene is TRBV3-1, the J gene TRBJ2-5; TRBD1 is a possible D gene (6 bases). The CDR3 has 15 amino acids. Germline values: CDR1 LGHDT, CDR2 YNNKEL (reference sequence). V was cut by 0 bases and J by 4 bases, with 12 bases left in between.

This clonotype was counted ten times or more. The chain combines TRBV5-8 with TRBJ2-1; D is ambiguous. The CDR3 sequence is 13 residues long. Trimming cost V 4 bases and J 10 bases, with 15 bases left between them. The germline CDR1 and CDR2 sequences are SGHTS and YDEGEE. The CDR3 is CASSLGQAREQFF. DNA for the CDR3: TGTGCCAGCAGCCTGGGTCAGGCCAGGGAGCAGTTCTTC.

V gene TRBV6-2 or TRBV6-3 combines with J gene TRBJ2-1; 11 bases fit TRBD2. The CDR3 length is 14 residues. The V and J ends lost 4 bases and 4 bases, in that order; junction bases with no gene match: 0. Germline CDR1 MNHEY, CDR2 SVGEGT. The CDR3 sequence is CASSSSGRYNEQFF. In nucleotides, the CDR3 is TGTGCCAGCAGTTCTAGCGGGAGGTACAATGAGCAGTTCTTC.

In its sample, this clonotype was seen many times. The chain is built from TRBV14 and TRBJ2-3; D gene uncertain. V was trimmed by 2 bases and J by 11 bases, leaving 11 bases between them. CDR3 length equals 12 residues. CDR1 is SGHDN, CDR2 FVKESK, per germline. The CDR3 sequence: CASSQPTTLQYF. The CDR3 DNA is TGTGCCAGCAGCCAACCAACTACCCTGCAGTATTTT. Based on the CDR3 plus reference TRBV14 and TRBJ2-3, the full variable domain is EAGVTQFPSHSVIEKGQTVTLRCDPISGHDNLYWYRRVMGKEIKFLLHFVKESKQDESGMPNNRFLAERTGGTYSTLKVQPAELEDSGVYFCASSQPTTLQYFGPGTRLTVL.

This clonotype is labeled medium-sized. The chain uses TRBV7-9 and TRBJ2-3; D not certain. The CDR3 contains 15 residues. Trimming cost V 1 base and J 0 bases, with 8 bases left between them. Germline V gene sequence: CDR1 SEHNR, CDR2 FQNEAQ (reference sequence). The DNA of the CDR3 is TGTGCCAGCAGCTTAGGAGAAACTAGCACAGATACGCAGTATTTT. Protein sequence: CASSLGETSTDTQYF.

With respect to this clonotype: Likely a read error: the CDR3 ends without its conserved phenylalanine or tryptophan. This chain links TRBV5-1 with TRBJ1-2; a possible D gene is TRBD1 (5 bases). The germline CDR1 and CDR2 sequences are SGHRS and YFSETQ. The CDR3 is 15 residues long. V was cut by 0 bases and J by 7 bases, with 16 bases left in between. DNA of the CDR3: TGCGCCAGCAGCTTGGGAGAGCTAAGGGGCGGTGGCTACACCTCC. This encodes CASSLGELRGGGYTS.

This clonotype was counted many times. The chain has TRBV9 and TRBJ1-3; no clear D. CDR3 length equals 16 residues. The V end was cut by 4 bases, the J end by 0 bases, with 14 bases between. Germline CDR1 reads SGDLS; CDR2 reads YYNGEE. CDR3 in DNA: TGTGCCAGCAGCCCGGTGTCCTCCCTCTCTGGAAACACCATATATTTT. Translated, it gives CASSPVSSLSGNTIYF.

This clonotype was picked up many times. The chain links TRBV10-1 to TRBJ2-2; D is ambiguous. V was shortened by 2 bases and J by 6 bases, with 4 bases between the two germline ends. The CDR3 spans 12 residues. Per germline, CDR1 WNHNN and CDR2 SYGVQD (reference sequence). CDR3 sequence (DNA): TGCGCCAGCAGTGAGGGAGCCGGGGAGCTGTTTTTT. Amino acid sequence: CASSEGAGELFF.

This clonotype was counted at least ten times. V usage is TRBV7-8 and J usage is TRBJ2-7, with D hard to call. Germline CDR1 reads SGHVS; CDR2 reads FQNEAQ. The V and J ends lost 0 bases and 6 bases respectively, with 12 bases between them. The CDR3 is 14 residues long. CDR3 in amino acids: CASSLALSGAEQYF. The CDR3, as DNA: TGTGCCAGCAGCTTAGCGCTAAGTGGTGCCGAGCAGTACTTC.

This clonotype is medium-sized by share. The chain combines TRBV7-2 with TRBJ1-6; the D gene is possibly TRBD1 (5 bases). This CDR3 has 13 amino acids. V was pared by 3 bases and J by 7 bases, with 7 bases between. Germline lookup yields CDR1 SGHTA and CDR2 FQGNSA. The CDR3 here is CASSFKGNSPLHF. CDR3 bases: TGTGCCAGCAGCTTTAAGGGGAATTCACCCCTCCACTTT.

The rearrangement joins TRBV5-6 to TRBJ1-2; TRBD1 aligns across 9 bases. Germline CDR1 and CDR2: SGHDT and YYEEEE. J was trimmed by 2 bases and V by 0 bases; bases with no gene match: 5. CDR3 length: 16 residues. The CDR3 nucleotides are TGTGCCAGCAGCTTGGCAGGACAGGGGAGGAACTATGGCTACACCTTC. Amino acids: CASSLAGQGRNYGYTF.